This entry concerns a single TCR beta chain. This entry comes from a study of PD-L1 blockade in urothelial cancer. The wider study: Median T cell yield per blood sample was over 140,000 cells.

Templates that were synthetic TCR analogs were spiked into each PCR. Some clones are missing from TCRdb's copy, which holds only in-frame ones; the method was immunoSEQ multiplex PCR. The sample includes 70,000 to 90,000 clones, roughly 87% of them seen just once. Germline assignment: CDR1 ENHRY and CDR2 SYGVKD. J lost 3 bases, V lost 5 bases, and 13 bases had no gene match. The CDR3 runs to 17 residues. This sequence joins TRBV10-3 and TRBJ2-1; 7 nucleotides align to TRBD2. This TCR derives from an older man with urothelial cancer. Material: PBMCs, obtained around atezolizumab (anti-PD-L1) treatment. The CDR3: CAISYVGRENLYNEQFF. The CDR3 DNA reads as TGTGCCATCAGTTATGTTGGGCGGGAGAATCTCTACAATGAGCAGTTCTTC.